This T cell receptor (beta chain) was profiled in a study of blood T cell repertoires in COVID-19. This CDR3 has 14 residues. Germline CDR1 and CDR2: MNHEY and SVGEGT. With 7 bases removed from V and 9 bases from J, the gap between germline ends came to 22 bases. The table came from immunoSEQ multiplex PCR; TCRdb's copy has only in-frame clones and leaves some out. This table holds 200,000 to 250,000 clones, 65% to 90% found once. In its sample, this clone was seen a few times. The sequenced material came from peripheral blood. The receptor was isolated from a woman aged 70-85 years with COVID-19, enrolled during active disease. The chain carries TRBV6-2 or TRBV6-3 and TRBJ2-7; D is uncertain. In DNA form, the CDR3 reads TGTGCCAGCAACCCCCCCGGTTCTCATGTCGGGCAGTACTTC. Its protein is CASNPPGSHVGQYF.